Given below is one T cell receptor (beta chain) in context. These data are taken from a study of cytomegalovirus exposure and HLA in healthy donors. This PCR relied on a set of 60 Vbeta primers and 13 Jbeta primers. TCRdb keeps only in-frame clones here, not all; method: immunoSEQ multiplex PCR. Of about 140,000 clones listed, 65% to 70% are singletons. Trimming pared 3 bases from V and 2 bases from J, leaving 11 bases between. The CDR3 is made up of 14 amino acids. The germline V gene encodes CDR1 KGHSH and CDR2 LQKENI. The chain employs TRBV18 and TRBJ2-7; D remains ambiguous. Sequencing was carried out using PBMCs. This TCR derives from a man under 40 in good health and CMV-seropositive. The CDR3 spells CASSPPAVPYEQYF. The DNA for the CDR3 is TGTGCCAGCTCACCGCCGGCGGTACCCTACGAGCAGTACTTC.